This T cell receptor beta chain was observed in a study of blood T cells in healthy people across ages. The second PCR ran roughly 6 to 11 cycles with a sample-barcoded 5' primer and J-beta primers. TCRdb processed the 5' RACE reads anew with MiXCR; each CDR3 protein has one entry. The sample comprises 730,000 or so distinct CDR3 sequences, roughly 41% of which are singletons, and 20% to 25% rests with the top ten. Germline CDR1 SGHTA, CDR2 FQGNSA. V lost 3 bases, J lost 5 bases, and 14 bases lay in between. The CDR3 has 15 amino acids. J is TRBJ2-1 and V is TRBV7-2; TRBD1 might be the D (6 bases). Sequencing was performed on blood. This TCR was recovered from a woman in her fifties or sixties in good health. CDR3 sequence reads: CASSLVGQSNNEQFF. CDR3 DNA: TGTGCCAGCAGCTTGGTTGGACAGTCTAACAATGAGCAGTTCTTC.